What follows are 8 T cell receptor beta chains derived from one specimen sequenced in a study of shared clonotypes between healthy human individuals. Naive CD8 cells, CD45RO-negative and positively selected for CCR7, excluded terminally differentiated effector memory CD45RA+ cells. Assay: immunoSEQ multiplex PCR; the TCRdb copy retains only in-frame clones and omits some. Counted here are about 2.1 million clones, around 93% occurring once; the ten biggest clones make up approximately 1.7%. Material for sequencing was naive CD8+ T cells from PBMCs. Receptors originate from a young man in good health. Some clones in this sample may be carry-over from other donors' samples.

The chain couples TRBV4-3 to TRBJ1-1; D might be TRBD1 (6 bases). The ends were cut back, 1 base at V and 4 bases at J, with 10 bases in the middle. CDR1 and CDR2 from the germline V gene are LGHNA and YSLEER. The CDR3 runs to 14 residues. This CDR3 is CASSQAEGGTEAFF. As DNA, the CDR3 is TGCGCCAGCAGCCAAGCAGAGGGGGGCACTGAAGCTTTCTTT.

This sequence joins TRBV27 and TRBJ1-5; no definite D call. The CDR3 totals 14 residues. V was cut by 2 bases and J by 2 bases, with 7 bases left in between. In germline, CDR1 is MNHEY, CDR2 SMNVEV (reference sequence). In DNA, the CDR3 is TGTGCCAGCAGTTTACGCCGTGGCAATCAGCCCCAGCATTTT. Translated: CASSLRRGNQPQHF.

The CDR3, as DNA: TGTGCCAGCAGTTACAGAGGCAGGGGGCCTTTCAATGAGCAGTTCTTC. Amino acid sequence: CASSYRGRGPFNEQFF. V usage is TRBV6-6 and J usage is TRBJ2-1, with 8 bases matching TRBD1. V shed 2 bases, J shed 6 bases, and the junction held 9 bases outside the gene matches. Germline CDR1 and CDR2: MNHNY and SVGAGI (reference sequence). This CDR3 comprises 16 residues.

The chain has TRBV27 and TRBJ2-7, with TRBD2 identical over 14 bases. Germline V gives CDR1 MNHEY, CDR2 SMNVEV (reference sequence). This CDR3 region has 16 residues. V dropped 5 bases and J dropped 6; count of bases not matched to a gene: 9. The CDR3 protein is CASSPRRGLAGVEQYF. In DNA form, the CDR3 reads TGTGCCAGCAGTCCCCGGAGGGGACTAGCGGGAGTCGAGCAGTACTTC.

The rearrangement joins TRBV7-7 to TRBJ2-7, with D possibly matching TRBD2 (6 bases). Trimming cost V 1 base and J 1 base, with 8 bases left between them. The CDR3 has 14 residues. The germline CDR1 and CDR2 sequences are SSHAT and FNYEAQ (reference sequence). CDR3 sequence reads: CASSLGGESYEQYF. DNA of the CDR3: TGTGCCAGCAGCTTAGGGGGGGAATCCTACGAGCAGTACTTC.

Details on this clone: Just one base apart from a much larger clone, this may be a read error. Distinct nucleotide sequences in the sample also encode this CDR3. The chain has TRBV6-6 and TRBJ2-7; tentatively, D is TRBD1 (6 bases). V lost 2 bases and J 2 bases, leaving 7 bases between the germline ends. The CDR3 length is 13 residues. In germline, CDR1 is MNHNY, CDR2 SVGAGI (reference sequence). CDR3 sequence (DNA): TGTGCCAGCAGTTACGGACAGACCTACGAGCAGTACTTC. It yields the protein CASSYGQTYEQYF.

The V call is TRBV30, the J call TRBJ1-5; 8 bases map to TRBD1. Trimming at V came to 2 bases and at J to 7 bases, leaving 7 bases not matched to a gene. This CDR3 is built from 14 residues. In germline, CDR1 is GTSNPN, CDR2 SVGIG (reference sequence). The CDR3 DNA reads as TGTGCCTGGAGTCCGGGGACAGGCGTACAGCCCCAGCATTTT. Translation: CAWSPGTGVQPQHF.

The chain links TRBV4-2 to TRBJ1-1; unclear D gene. Germline-derived CDR1 and CDR2 are LGHNA and YNFKEQ. Trimming removed 0 bases at V and 0 bases at J, with 11 bases between. The CDR3 runs 16 residues. The CDR3 DNA reads as TGTGCCAGCAGCCAAGACCTCATGGGAATGAACACTGAAGCTTTCTTT. This encodes CASSQDLMGMNTEAFF.